The clone carrying this TCR beta chain was picked up one time. V lost 6 bases to trimming and J lost 4 bases, with 17 bases between them. CDR1 and CDR2 (germline): MDHEN, SYDVKM. This CDR3 comprises 15 residues. This sample stems from a study of control samples from healthy donors and cancer patients. TCRdb keeps only in-frame clones here, not all; method: immunoSEQ multiplex PCR. The sample lists over 150,000 clones; nearly 90% were seen once. V gene TRBV28 combines with J gene TRBJ2-3; D is unresolved. Source material: blood. The clonotype was recovered from a woman aged 50 to 65 in good health. CDR3 DNA: TGTGCCAGCAGCGTTCGACTGGGTAGGGCAGATACGCAGTATTTT. The encoded protein is CASSVRLGRADTQYF.